The clone carrying this TCR beta chain was found many times. The CDR3 consists of 15 residues. CDR1 LGHNA and CDR2 YNFKEQ come from the germline V gene. V was cut by 0 bases and J by 5 bases, with 13 bases left in between. The data belong to a study of spatial heterogeneity in lung cancer. TCRdb independently ran MiXCR on the 5' RACE reads; one entry per CDR3 protein. The table includes 19,000 or so distinct CDR3 sequences, about a fifth detected once. As for time point: sample taken at primary tumor resection. Frozen PBMC, nontumor lung or tumor provided whole RNA, which was sequenced unsorted. V and J are TRBV4-2 and TRBJ2-5; D unresolved. The sample consisted of PBMCs, taken at surgery. This clonotype was sampled from a female donor with early-stage non-small cell lung cancer. The CDR3 nucleotides are TGTGCCAGCAGCCAAGAAGGCAGGCTCCATGAGACCCAGTACTTC. It specifies CASSQEGRLHETQYF.